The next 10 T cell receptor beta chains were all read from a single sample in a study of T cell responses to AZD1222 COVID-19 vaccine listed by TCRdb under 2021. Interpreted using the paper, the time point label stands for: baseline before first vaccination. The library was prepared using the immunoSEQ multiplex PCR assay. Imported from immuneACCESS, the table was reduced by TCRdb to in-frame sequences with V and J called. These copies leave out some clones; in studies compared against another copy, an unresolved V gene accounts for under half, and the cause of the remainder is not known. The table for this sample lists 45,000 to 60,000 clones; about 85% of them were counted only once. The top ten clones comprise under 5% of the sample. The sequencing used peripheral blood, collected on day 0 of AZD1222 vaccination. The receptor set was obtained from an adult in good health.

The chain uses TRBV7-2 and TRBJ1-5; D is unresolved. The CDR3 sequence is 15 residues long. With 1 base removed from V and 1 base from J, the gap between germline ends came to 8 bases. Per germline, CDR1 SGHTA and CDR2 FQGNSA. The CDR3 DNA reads TGTGCCAGCAGCTTAGTTCCTGGGAGCAATCAGCCCCAGCATTTT. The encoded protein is CASSLVPGSNQPQHF.

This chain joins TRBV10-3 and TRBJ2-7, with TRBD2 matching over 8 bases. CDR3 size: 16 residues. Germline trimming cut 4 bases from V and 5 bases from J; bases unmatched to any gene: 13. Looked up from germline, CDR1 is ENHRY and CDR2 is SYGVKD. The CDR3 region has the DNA TGTGCCATCAGTGCGTTTACACGGGGGGGTTCCCACGAGCAGTACTTC. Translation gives CAISAFTRGGSHEQYF.

This CDR3 reads CASSEGGGTLYGYTF. CDR3 in DNA: TGTGCCAGCAGTGAAGGTGGAGGGACCCTCTATGGCTACACCTTC. This rearrangement joins TRBV25-1 to TRBJ1-2; D is perhaps TRBD1 (5 bases). Trimming removed 2 bases from V and 4 bases from J, with 14 bases in between. Germline loops: CDR1 MGHDK, CDR2 SYGVNS. This CDR3 is built from 15 residues.

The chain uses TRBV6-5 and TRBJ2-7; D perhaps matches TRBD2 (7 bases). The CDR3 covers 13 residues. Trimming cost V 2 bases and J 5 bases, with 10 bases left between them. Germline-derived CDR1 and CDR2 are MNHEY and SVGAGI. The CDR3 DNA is TGTGCCAGCAGTTACAGGGGGGGCGACGAGCAGTACTTC. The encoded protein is CASSYRGGDEQYF.

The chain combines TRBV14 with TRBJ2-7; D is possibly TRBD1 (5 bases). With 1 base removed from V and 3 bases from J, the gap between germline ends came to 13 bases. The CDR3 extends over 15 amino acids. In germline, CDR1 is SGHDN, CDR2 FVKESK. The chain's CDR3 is CASSQGPGARYEQYF. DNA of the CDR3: TGTGCCAGCAGCCAAGGTCCTGGGGCTCGCTACGAGCAGTACTTC.

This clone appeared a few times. CDR3 sequence (DNA): TGTGCCAGCTCACTCGGGACAGGGGTGGGCACTGAAGCTTTCTTT. This gives the protein CASSLGTGVGTEAFF. V gene TRBV18 combines with J gene TRBJ1-1; 10 bases are a match to TRBD1. CDR1 and CDR2 from the germline V gene are KGHSH and LQKENI. Unmatched junction bases numbered 6, after V lost 4 bases and J lost 4 bases. CDR3 size: 15 residues.

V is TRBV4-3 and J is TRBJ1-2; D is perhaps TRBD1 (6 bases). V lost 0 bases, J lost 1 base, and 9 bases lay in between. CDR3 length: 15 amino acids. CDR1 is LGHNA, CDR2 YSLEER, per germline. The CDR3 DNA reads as TGCGCCAGCAGCCAAGAGACAGGCATTAACTATGGCTACACCTTC. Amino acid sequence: CASSQETGINYGYTF.

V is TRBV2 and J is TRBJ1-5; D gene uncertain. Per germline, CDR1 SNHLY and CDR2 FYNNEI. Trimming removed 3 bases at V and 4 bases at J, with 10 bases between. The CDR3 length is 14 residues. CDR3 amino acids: CASSDRRVNQPQHF. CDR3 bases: TGTGCCAGCAGTGATAGGCGGGTGAATCAGCCCCAGCATTTT.

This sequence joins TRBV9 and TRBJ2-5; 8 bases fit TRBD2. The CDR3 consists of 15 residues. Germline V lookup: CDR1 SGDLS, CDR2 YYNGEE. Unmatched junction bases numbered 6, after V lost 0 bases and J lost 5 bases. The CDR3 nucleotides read TGTGCCAGCAGCGTAGAACGGGGGGGCCTCGAGACCCAGTACTTC. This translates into CASSVERGGLETQYF.

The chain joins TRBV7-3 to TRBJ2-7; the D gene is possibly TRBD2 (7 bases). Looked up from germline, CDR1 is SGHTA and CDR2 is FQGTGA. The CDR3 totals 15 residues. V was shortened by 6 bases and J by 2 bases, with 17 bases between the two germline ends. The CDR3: CASSPGAGDTYEQYF. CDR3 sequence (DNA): TGTGCCAGCAGTCCTGGGGCGGGGGACACCTACGAGCAGTACTTC.